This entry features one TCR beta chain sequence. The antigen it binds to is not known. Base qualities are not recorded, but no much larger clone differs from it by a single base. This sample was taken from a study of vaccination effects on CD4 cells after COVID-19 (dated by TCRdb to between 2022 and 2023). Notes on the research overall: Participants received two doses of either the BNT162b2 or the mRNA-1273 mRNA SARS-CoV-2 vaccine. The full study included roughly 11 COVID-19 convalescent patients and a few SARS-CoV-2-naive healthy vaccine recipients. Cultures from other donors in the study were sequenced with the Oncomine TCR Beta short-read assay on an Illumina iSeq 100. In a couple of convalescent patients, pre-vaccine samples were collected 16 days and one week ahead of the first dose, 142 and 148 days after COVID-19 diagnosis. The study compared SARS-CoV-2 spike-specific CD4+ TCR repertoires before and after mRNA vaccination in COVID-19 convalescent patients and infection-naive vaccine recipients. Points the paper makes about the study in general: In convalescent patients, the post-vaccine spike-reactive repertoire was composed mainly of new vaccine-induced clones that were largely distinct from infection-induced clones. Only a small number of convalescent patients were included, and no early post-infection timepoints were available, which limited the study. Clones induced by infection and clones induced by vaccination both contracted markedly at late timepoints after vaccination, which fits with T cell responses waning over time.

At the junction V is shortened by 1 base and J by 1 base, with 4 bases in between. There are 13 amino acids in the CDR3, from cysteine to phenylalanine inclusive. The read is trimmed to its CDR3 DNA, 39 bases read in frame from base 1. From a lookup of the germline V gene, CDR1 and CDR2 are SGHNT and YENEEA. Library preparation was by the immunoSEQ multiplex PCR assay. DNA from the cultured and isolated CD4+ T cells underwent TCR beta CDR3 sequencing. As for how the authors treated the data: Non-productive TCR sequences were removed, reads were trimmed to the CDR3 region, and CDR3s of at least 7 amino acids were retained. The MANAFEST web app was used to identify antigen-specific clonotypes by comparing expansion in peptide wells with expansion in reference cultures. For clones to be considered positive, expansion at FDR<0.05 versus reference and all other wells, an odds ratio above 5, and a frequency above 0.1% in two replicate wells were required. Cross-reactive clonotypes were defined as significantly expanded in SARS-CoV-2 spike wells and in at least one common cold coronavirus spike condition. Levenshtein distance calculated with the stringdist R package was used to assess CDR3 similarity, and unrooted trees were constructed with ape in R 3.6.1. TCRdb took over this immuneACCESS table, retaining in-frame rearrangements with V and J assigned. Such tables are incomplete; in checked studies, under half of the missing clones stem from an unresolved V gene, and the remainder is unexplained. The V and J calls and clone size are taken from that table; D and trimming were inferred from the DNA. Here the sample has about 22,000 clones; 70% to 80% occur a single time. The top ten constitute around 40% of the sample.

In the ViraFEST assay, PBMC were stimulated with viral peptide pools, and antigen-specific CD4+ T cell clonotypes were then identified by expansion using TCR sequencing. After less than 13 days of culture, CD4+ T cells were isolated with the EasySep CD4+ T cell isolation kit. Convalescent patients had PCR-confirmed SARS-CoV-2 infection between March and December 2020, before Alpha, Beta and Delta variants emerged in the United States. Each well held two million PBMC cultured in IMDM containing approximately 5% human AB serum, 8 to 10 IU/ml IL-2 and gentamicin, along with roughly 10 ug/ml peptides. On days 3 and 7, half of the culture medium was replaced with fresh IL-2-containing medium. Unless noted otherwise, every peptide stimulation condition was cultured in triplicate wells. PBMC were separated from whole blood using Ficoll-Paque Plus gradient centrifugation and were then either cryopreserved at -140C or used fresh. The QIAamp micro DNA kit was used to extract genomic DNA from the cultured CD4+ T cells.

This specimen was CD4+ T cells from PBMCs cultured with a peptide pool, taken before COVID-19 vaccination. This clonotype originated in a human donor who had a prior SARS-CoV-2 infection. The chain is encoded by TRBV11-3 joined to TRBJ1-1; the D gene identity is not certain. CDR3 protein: CASSLGGNTEAFF. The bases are TGTGCCAGCAGCTTAGGAGGGAACACTGAAGCTTTCTTT.